The clone carrying this TCR beta chain has a single count. This record belongs to a study of beta chain features in type 1 diabetes. All of the isolated RNA was reverse transcribed, so expressed TCRB transcripts were sequenced. Assay used: immunoSEQ multiplex PCR; TCRdb lists only in-frame clones, some missing. Here the sample spans about 370,000 clones, around 15% being singletons. Looked up from germline, CDR1 is MDHEN and CDR2 is SYDVKM. This CDR3 is built from 16 residues. V shed 6 bases and J 5 bases; nucleotides not matched to a gene: 13. This sequence joins TRBV28 and TRBJ2-1, with 7 positions matching TRBD2. The sample comprised naive CD4+ T cells from blood. This TCR was recovered from a woman under 30 in good health. This CDR3 reads CASRRLGASGHNEQFF. For the CDR3, the DNA is TGTGCCAGCAGACGACTTGGGGCTAGCGGCCACAATGAGCAGTTCTTC.